These T cell receptor beta chains were read from a single sample in a study of beta chain features in type 1 diabetes. Data came from immunoSEQ multiplex PCR; TCRdb stores just in-frame clones and leaves some out. Of 150,000 to 190,000 clones listed, around 10% were seen once; the top ten hold approximately 0.46%. Specimen: central memory CD4+ T cells from blood. The receptor set was obtained from a young man with type 1 diabetes. Each CDR3 is given with its conserved first and last residue. The order of the fields is V gene, clone size, D gene, J gene, CDR3 protein, CDR3 DNA. The D gene is left open where the match is weak. Some rows mark clone size as missing; the rest say once, few, many or name a class of expanded clone.

V gene: TRBV5-5
clone size: few
D gene: .
J gene: TRBJ1-2
CDR3 protein: CASSLERSGGYTF
CDR3 DNA: TGTGCCAGCAGCTTGGAAAGGAGTGGTGGCTACACCTTC

V gene: TRBV29-1
clone size: few
D gene: .
J gene: TRBJ1-1
CDR3 protein: CSVTVTGRNTEAFF
CDR3 DNA: TGCAGCGTTACTGTGACAGGCCGAAACACTGAAGCTTTCTTT

V gene: TRBV6-5
clone size: .
D gene: TRBD2
J gene: TRBJ2-7
CDR3 protein: CASSSRLAGGDEQYF
CDR3 DNA: TGTGCCAGCAGTAGCCGACTAGCGGGAGGTGACGAGCAGTACTTC

V gene: TRBV19
clone size: .
D gene: .
J gene: TRBJ2-7
CDR3 protein: CASKGPGQYEQYF
CDR3 DNA: TGTGCCAGTAAAGGTCCAGGGCAGTATGAGCAGTACTTC

V gene: TRBV7-2
clone size: .
D gene: .
J gene: TRBJ2-7
CDR3 protein: CASSTSGEQYF
CDR3 DNA: TGTGCCAGCAGCACCTCAGGCGAGCAGTACTTC

V gene: TRBV7-2
clone size: .
D gene: TRBD1
J gene: TRBJ1-1
CDR3 protein: CASSRNRGPGAEAFF
CDR3 DNA: TGTGCCAGCAGCAGAAACAGGGGACCCGGGGCTGAAGCTTTCTTT

V gene: TRBV1
clone size: .
D gene: .
J gene: TRBJ2-2
CDR3 protein: CTSSHKGQYTGELFF
CDR3 DNA: TGCACCAGCAGCCATAAGGGACAGTACACCGGGGAGCTGTTTTTT

V gene: TRBV29-1
clone size: few
D gene: TRBD2
J gene: TRBJ2-7
CDR3 protein: CSVEEGDWASGVTYEQYF
CDR3 DNA: TGCAGCGTTGAAGAAGGTGACTGGGCCAGCGGGGTTACCTACGAGCAGTACTTC

V gene: TRBV7-2
clone size: .
D gene: .
J gene: TRBJ1-1
CDR3 protein: CASTLNTEAFF
CDR3 DNA: TGTGCCAGCACCTTGAACACTGAAGCTTTCTTT

V gene: TRBV25-1
clone size: few
D gene: TRBD2
J gene: TRBJ2-5
CDR3 protein: CASTGLAGETQYF
CDR3 DNA: TGTGCCAGCACGGGACTAGCGGGAGAGACCCAGTACTTC

V gene: TRBV4-2
clone size: few
D gene: TRBD1
J gene: TRBJ1-5
CDR3 protein: CASSPERQGAGNQPQHF
CDR3 DNA: TGTGCCAGCAGCCCCGAAAGACAGGGGGCAGGCAATCAGCCCCAGCATTTT

V gene: TRBV29-1
clone size: few
D gene: TRBD2
J gene: TRBJ2-5
CDR3 protein: CSVDFESGGETQYF
CDR3 DNA: TGCAGCGTTGACTTCGAGTCGGGGGGAGAGACCCAGTACTTC

V gene: TRBV7-9
clone size: once
D gene: .
J gene: TRBJ2-4
CDR3 protein: CASSLGGQNIQYF
CDR3 DNA: TGTGCCAGCAGCTTAGGGGGGCAAAACATTCAGTACTTC

V gene: TRBV7-9
clone size: few
D gene: TRBD1
J gene: TRBJ1-2
CDR3 protein: CASSRTGIGSYGYTF
CDR3 DNA: TGTGCCAGCAGTCGGACAGGGATAGGATCCTATGGCTACACCTTC

V gene: TRBV9
clone size: .
D gene: .
J gene: TRBJ2-3
CDR3 protein: CASSDGELGGTDTQYF
CDR3 DNA: TGTGCCAGCAGCGACGGGGAACTTGGGGGCACAGATACGCAGTATTTT

V gene: TRBV5-4
clone size: few
D gene: TRBD2
J gene: TRBJ2-3
CDR3 protein: CASRWGAGGWTDTQYF
CDR3 DNA: TGTGCCAGCAGATGGGGAGCGGGAGGATGGACAGATACGCAGTATTTT

V gene: TRBV15
clone size: .
D gene: .
J gene: TRBJ2-1
CDR3 protein: CAFGASSYNEQFF
CDR3 DNA: TGTGCCTTTGGGGCGAGCTCCTACAATGAGCAGTTCTTC

V gene: TRBV11-2
clone size: few
D gene: TRBD1
J gene: TRBJ2-7
CDR3 protein: CASSFRTGALYEQYF
CDR3 DNA: TGTGCCAGCAGCTTCCGGACAGGCGCTCTCTACGAGCAGTACTTC

V gene: TRBV7-8
clone size: few
D gene: TRBD2
J gene: TRBJ2-3
CDR3 protein: CASSLLGSGSTDTQYF
CDR3 DNA: TGTGCCAGCAGCTTATTGGGTAGCGGGAGCACAGATACGCAGTATTTT

V gene: TRBV19
clone size: .
D gene: .
J gene: TRBJ2-3
CDR3 protein: CASSISSHLGSSTDTQYF
CDR3 DNA: TGTGCCAGTAGTATTAGCTCCCATCTCGGGTCTAGCACAGATACGCAGTATTTT

V gene: TRBV18
clone size: .
D gene: TRBD1
J gene: TRBJ1-2
CDR3 protein: CASSLQGSYGYTF
CDR3 DNA: TGTGCCAGCTCATTACAGGGGTCGTATGGCTACACCTTC

V gene: TRBV2
clone size: .
D gene: TRBD1
J gene: TRBJ1-2
CDR3 protein: CASSPRGLGGYTF
CDR3 DNA: TGTGCCAGCAGTCCCAGGGGGCTGGGTGGCTACACCTTC

V gene: TRBV18
clone size: few
D gene: .
J gene: TRBJ2-7
CDR3 protein: CASSTGHGYEQYF
CDR3 DNA: TGTGCCAGCTCAACTGGACACGGCTACGAGCAGTACTTC

V gene: TRBV7-8
clone size: few
D gene: .
J gene: TRBJ2-5
CDR3 protein: CASSRLRIQETQYF
CDR3 DNA: TGTGCCAGCAGCCGGCTGCGGATACAAGAGACCCAGTACTTC

V gene: TRBV5-4
clone size: few
D gene: TRBD2
J gene: TRBJ2-1
CDR3 protein: CASSLGPTSGNEQFF
CDR3 DNA: TGTGCCAGCAGCTTAGGACCGACTAGCGGGAATGAGCAGTTCTTC

V gene: TRBV11-2
clone size: .
D gene: TRBD2
J gene: TRBJ2-7
CDR3 protein: CASRASGRGLEQYF
CDR3 DNA: TGTGCCAGCAGAGCTAGCGGGAGAGGGCTCGAGCAGTACTTC

V gene: TRBV6-6
clone size: .
D gene: TRBD1
J gene: TRBJ1-2
CDR3 protein: CASSGTVPGYTF
CDR3 DNA: TGTGCCAGCAGCGGGACAGTCCCTGGCTACACCTTC

V gene: TRBV4-1
clone size: .
D gene: TRBD1
J gene: TRBJ1-2
CDR3 protein: CASSQDDRGYGYTF
CDR3 DNA: TGCGCCAGCAGCCAAGATGACAGGGGCTATGGCTACACCTTC

V gene: TRBV30
clone size: few
D gene: .
J gene: TRBJ2-1
CDR3 protein: CAWSVLYNEQFF
CDR3 DNA: TGTGCCTGGAGCGTACTATACAATGAGCAGTTCTTC

V gene: TRBV27
clone size: few
D gene: .
J gene: TRBJ2-1
CDR3 protein: CASSPIPTTHEQFF
CDR3 DNA: TGTGCCAGCAGTCCAATCCCGACAACCCATGAGCAGTTCTTC

V gene: TRBV18
clone size: .
D gene: .
J gene: TRBJ2-3
CDR3 protein: CASSPSDYTDTQYF
CDR3 DNA: TGTGCCAGCTCACCATCGGACTACACAGATACGCAGTATTTT

V gene: TRBV5-1
clone size: few
D gene: TRBD1
J gene: TRBJ1-2
CDR3 protein: CASSNGQGDAGYTF
CDR3 DNA: TGCGCCAGCAGCAACGGACAGGGGGACGCTGGCTACACCTTC

V gene: TRBV6-6
clone size: few
D gene: .
J gene: TRBJ2-5
CDR3 protein: CACKAYAQETQYF
CDR3 DNA: TGTGCCTGCAAAGCCTATGCCCAAGAGACCCAGTACTTC

V gene: TRBV10-3
clone size: few
D gene: .
J gene: TRBJ1-4
CDR3 protein: CAISETGLEEKLFF
CDR3 DNA: TGTGCCATCAGTGAGACAGGTCTCGAGGAAAAACTGTTTTTT

V gene: TRBV4-1
clone size: few
D gene: TRBD1
J gene: TRBJ1-2
CDR3 protein: CASSQPRGLSYGYTF
CDR3 DNA: TGCGCCAGCAGCCAACCTAGGGGGCTGAGCTATGGCTACACCTTC

V gene: TRBV7-2
clone size: .
D gene: .
J gene: TRBJ2-7
CDR3 protein: CASSPFGQSTYEQYF
CDR3 DNA: TGTGCCAGCAGCCCCTTCGGACAATCGACCTACGAGCAGTACTTC

V gene: TRBV29-1
clone size: many
D gene: .
J gene: TRBJ1-1
CDR3 protein: CSGEKQQLGAFF
CDR3 DNA: TGCAGTGGGGAGAAGCAGCAGTTGGGAGCTTTCTTT